By its share, the clone carrying this T cell receptor beta chain is medium-sized. These data come from a study of PD-1 blockade in classical Hodgkin lymphoma. Assay: immunoSEQ multiplex PCR; the TCRdb copy retains only in-frame clones and omits some. The table includes approximately 13,000 clones, around 80% detected once. In every patient, relapse followed autologous stem cell transplantation, while exposure to brentuximab vedotin differed. The CDR3 contains 13 residues. The V gene lost 3 bases and the J gene lost 1 base, with 6 bases spanning the gap. CDR1 is LNHDA, CDR2 SQIVND, per germline (reference sequence).

The source of this sequence is a human donor with classical Hodgkin lymphoma. V and J are TRBV19 and TRBJ1-1; D not certain. The sequencing here drew on peripheral blood mononuclear cells (PBMCs), taken at baseline. The CDR3, as DNA: TGTGCCAGTAGTATGACGGCGAACACTGAAGCTTTCTTT. Amino acid sequence: CASSMTANTEAFF.